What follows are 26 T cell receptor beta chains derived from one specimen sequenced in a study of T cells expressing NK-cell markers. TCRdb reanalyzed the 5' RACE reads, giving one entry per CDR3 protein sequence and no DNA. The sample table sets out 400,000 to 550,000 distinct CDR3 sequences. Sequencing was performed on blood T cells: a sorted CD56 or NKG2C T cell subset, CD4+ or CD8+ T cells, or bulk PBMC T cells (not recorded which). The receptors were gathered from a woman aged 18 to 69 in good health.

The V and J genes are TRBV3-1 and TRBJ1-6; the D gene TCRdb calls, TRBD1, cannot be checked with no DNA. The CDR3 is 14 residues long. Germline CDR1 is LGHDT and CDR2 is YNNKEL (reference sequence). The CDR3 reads CASRGQVGASPLHF. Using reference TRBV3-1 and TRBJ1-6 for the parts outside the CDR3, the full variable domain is DTAVSQTPKYLVTQMGNDKSIKCEQNLGHDTMYWYKQDSKKFLKIMFSYNNKELIINETVPNRFSPKSPDKAHLNLHINSLELGDSAVYFCASRGQVGASPLHFGNGTRLTVT.

CDR3 loop: CASSQGPTVSGNTEAFF. The rearrangement uses TRBV4-1 and TRBJ1-1. The CDR3 has 17 residues. CDR1 and CDR2 (germline): MGHRA, YSYEKL.

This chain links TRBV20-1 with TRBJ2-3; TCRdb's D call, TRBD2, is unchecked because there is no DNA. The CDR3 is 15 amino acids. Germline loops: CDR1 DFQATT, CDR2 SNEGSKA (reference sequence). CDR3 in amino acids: CSARPGTSRTDTQYF.

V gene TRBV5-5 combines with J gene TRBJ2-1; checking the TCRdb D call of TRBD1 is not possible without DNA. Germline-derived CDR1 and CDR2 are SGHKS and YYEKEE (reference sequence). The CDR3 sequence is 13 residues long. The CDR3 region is CASSPPFERELFF.

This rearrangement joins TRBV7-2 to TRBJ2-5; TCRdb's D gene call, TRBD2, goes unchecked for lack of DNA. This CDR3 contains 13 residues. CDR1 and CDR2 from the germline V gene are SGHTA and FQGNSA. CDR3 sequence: CASSPTDLSRVYF.

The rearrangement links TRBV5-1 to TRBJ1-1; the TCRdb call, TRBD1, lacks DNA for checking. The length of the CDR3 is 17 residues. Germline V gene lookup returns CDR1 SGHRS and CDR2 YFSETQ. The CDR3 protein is CASSLAARPGWDTEAFF. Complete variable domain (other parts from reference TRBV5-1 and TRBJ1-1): KAGVTQTPRYLIKTRGQQVTLSCSPISGHRSVSWYQQTPGQGLQFLFEYFSETQRNKGNFPGRFSGRQFSNSRSEMNVSTLELGDSALYLCASSLAARPGWDTEAFFGQGTRLTVV.

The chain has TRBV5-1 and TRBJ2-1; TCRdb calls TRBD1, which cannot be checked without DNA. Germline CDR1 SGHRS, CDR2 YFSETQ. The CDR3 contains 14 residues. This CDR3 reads CASSNGTLPNEQFF.

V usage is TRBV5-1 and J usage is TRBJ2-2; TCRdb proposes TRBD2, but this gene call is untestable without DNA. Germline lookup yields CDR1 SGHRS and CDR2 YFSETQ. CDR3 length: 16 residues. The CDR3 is CASSLASGSVAGELFF.

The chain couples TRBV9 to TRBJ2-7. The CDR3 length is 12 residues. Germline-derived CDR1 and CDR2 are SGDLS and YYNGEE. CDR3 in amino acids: CASSPESHEQYF.

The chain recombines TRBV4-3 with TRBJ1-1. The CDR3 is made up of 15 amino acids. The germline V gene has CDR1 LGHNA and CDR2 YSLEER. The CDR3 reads CASSQVGRMNTEAFF.

CDR3 amino acids: CASSKAGTSGAEVYNEQFF. The chain has TRBV21-1 and TRBJ2-1; TCRdb indicates TRBD2, and absent DNA this call remains unverified. TRBV21-1 is marked as a pseudogene. The CDR3 loop spans 19 amino acids.

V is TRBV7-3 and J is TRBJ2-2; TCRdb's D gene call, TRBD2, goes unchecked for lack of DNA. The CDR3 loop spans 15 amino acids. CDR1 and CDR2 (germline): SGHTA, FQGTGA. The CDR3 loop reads CASSFEGLATGELFF.

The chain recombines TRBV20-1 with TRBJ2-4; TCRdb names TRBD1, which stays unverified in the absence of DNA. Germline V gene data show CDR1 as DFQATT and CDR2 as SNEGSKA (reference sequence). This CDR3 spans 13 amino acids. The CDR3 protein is CSARQGGKNIQYF.

This chain's CDR3 is CASSQGLAPSYEQYF. The J gene is TRBJ2-7, the V gene TRBV14; TCRdb's D call, TRBD2, is unchecked because there is no DNA. The CDR3 covers 15 residues. The V gene's germline CDR1 is SGHDN and CDR2 FVKESK.

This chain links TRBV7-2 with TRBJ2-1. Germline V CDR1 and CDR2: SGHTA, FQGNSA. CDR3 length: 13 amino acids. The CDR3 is CASSLEIDNEQFF.

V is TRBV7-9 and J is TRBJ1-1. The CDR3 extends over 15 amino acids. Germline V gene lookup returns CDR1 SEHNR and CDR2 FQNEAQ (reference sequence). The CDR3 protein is CATERLSPMNTEAFF.

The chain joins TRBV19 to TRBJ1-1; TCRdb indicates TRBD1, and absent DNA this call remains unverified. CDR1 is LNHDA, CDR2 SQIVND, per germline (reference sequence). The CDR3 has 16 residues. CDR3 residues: CASSPRAGGGFAEAFF.

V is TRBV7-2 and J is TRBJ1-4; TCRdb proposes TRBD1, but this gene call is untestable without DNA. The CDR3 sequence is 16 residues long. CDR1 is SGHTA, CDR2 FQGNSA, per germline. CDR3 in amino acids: CASSPGHLQLGEKLFF.

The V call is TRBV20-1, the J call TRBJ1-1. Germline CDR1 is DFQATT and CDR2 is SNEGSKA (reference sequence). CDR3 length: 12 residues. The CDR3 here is CSAQEGYAEAFF.

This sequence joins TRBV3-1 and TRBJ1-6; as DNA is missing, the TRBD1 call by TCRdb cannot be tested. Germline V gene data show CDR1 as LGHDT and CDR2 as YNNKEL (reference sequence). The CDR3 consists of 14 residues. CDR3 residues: CASSDFGINSPLHF.

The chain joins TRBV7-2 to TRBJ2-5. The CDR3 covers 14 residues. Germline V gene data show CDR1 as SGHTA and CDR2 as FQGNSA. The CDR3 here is CASRLPGPQETQYF.

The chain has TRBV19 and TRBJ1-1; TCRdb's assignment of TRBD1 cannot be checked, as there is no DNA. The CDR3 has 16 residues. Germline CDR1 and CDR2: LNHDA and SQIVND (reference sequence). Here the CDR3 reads CASSIYGQGVRTEAFF.

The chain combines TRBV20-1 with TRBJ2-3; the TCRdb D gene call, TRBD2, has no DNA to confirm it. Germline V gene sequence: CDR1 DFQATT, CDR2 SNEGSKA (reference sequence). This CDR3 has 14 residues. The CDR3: CSASGGRGADTQYF.

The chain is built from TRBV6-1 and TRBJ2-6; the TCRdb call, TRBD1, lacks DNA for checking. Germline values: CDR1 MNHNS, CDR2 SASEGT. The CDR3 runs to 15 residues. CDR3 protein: CASRGTGARANVLTF.

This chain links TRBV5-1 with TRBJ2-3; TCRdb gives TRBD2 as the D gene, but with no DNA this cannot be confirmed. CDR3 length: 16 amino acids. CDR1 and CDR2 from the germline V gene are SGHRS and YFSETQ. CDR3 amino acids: CASSSGTSGGKDTQYF.

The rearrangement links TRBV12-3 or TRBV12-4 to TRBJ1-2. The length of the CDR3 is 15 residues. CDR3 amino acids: CASSLARVSHYGYTF.